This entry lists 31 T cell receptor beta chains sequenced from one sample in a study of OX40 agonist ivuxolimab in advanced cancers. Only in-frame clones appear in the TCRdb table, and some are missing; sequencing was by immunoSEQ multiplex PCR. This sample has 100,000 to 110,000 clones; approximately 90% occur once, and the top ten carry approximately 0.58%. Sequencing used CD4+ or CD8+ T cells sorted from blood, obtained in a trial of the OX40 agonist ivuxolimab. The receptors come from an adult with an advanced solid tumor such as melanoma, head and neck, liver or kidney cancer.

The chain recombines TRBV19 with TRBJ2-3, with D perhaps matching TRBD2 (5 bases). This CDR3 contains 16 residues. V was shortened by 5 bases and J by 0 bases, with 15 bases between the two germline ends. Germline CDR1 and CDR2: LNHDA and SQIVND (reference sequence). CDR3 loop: CASSELEKGSTDTQYF. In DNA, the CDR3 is TGTGCCAGTAGTGAACTAGAGAAGGGTAGCACAGATACGCAGTATTTT.

The CDR3: CASSLEVRDSRETQYF. In DNA form, the CDR3 reads TGTGCCAGCAGCTTGGAGGTGCGGGACAGCAGGGAGACCCAGTACTTC. V usage is TRBV5-4 and J usage is TRBJ2-5; possibly TRBD1 for D (7 bases). Trimming removed 0 bases at V and 5 bases at J, with 17 bases between. Germline-derived CDR1 and CDR2 are SGHNT and YYREEE (reference sequence). CDR3 length equals 16 residues.

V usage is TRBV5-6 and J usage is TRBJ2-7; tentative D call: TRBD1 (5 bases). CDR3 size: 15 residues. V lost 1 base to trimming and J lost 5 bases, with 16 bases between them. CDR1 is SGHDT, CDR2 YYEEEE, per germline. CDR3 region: CASSLTSRESDEQYF. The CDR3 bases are TGTGCCAGCAGCTTGACTTCCAGGGAAAGTGACGAGCAGTACTTC.

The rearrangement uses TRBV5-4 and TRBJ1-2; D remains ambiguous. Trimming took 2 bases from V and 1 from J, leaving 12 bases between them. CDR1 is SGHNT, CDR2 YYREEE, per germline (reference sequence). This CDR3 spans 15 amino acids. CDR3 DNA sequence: TGTGCCAGCAGCTTAGACATTTCTCTTAACTATGGCTACACCTTC. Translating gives CASSLDISLNYGYTF.

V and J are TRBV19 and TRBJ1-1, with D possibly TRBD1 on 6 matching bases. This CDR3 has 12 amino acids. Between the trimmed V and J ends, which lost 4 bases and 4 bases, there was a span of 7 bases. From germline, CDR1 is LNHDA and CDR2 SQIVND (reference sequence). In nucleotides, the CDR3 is TGTGCCAGTAGTACCAGGGGCACTGAAGCTTTCTTT. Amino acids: CASSTRGTEAFF.

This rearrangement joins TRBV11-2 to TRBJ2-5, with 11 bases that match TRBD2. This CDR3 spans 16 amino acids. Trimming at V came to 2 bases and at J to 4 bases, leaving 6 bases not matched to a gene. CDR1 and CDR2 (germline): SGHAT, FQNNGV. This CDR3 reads CASSLSLAGDIETQYF. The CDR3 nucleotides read TGTGCCAGCAGCTTATCACTAGCGGGAGATATAGAGACCCAGTACTTC. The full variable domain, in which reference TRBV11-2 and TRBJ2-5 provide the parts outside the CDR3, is EAGVAQSPRYKIIEKRQSVAFWCNPISGHATLYWYQQILGQGPKLLIQFQNNGVVDDSQLPKDRFSAERLKGVDSTLKIQPAKLEDSAVYLCASSLSLAGDIETQYFGPGTRLLVL.

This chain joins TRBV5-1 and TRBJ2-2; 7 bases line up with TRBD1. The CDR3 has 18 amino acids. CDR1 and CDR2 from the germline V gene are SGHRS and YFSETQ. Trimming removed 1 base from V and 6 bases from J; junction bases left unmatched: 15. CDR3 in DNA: TGCGCCAGCAGCTTGAGGGGACAGCAATTCTTAACGCCCGGGGAGCTGTTTTTT. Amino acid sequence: CASSLRGQQFLTPGELFF. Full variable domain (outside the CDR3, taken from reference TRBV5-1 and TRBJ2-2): KAGVTQTPRYLIKTRGQQVTLSCSPISGHRSVSWYQQTPGQGLQFLFEYFSETQRNKGNFPGRFSGRQFSNSRSEMNVSTLELGDSALYLCASSLRGQQFLTPGELFFGEGSRLTVL.

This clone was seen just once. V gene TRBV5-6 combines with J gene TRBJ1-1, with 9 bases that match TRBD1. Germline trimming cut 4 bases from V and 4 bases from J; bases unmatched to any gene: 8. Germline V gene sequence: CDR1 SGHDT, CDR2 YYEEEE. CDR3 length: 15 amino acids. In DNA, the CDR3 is TGTGCCAGCAGCCGCTGGGACAGGGATCTCACTGAAGCTTTCTTT. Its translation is CASSRWDRDLTEAFF.

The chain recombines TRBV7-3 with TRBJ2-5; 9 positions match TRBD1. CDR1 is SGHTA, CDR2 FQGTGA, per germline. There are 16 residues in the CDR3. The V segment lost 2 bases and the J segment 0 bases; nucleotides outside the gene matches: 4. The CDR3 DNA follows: TGTGCCAGCAGCTTACTCGGGACAGGGTACCAAGAGACCCAGTACTTC. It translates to CASSLLGTGYQETQYF.

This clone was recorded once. The CDR3 DNA sequence: TGTGCCAGCAGCTTAGGAGAGGCAGTTCTACGTGGCTACACCTTC. It specifies CASSLGEAVLRGYTF. The chain joins TRBV7-2 to TRBJ1-2; D uncertain. The CDR3 is made up of 15 amino acids. Trimming shortened V by 1 base and J by 7 bases, and 16 bases separated the two germline ends. In germline, CDR1 is SGHTA, CDR2 FQGNSA.

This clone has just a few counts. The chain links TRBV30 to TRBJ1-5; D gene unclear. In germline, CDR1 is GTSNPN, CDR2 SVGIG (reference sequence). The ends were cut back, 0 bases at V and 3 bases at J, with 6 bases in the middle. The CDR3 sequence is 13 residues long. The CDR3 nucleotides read TGTGCCTGGAGTGTAGGGTTCAATCAGCCCCAGCATTTT. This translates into CAWSVGFNQPQHF. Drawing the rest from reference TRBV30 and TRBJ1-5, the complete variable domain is SQTIHQWPATLVQPVGSPLSLECTVEGTSNPNLYWYRQAAGRGLQLLFYSVGIGQISSEVPQNLSASRPQDRQFILSSKKLLLSDSGFYLCAWSVGFNQPQHFGDGTRLSIL.

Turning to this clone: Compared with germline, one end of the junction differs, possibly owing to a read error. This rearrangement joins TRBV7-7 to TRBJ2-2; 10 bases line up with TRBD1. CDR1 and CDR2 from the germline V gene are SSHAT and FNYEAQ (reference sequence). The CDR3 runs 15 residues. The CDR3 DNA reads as TGTGCTAGCAGGACAGGGGGAACGAACACCGGGGAGCTGTTTTTT. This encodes CASRTGGTNTGELFF.

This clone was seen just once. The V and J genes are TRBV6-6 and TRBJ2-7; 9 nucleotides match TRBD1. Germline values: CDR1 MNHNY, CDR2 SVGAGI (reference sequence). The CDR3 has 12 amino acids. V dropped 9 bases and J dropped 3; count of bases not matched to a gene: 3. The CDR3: CASRQGGYEQYF. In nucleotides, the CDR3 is TGTGCCAGTCGACAGGGGGGCTACGAGCAGTACTTC.

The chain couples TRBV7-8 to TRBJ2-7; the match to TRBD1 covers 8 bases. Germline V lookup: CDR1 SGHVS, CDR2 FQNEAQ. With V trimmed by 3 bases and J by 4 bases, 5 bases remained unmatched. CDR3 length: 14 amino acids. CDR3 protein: CASSFRGPLYEQYF. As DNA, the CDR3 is TGTGCCAGCAGCTTCAGGGGGCCTCTTTACGAGCAGTACTTC.

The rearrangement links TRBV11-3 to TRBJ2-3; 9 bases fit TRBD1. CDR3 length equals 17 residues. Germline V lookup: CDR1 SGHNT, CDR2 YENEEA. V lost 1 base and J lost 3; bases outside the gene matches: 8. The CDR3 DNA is TGTGCCAGCAGCTTAGGCGACAGGGGGTCAATGACAGATACGCAGTATTTT. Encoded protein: CASSLGDRGSMTDTQYF. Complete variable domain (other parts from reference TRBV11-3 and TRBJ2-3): EAGVVQSPRYKIIEKKQPVAFWCNPISGHNTLYWYLQNLGQGPELLIRYENEEAVDDSQLPKDRFSAERLKGVDSTLKIQPAELGDSAVYLCASSLGDRGSMTDTQYFGPGTRLTVL.

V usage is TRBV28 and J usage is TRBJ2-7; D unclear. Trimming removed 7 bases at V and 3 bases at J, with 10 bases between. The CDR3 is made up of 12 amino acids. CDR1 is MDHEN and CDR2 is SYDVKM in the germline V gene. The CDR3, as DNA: TGTGCCAGCAACGTCCAAGACTACGAGCAGTACTTC. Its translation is CASNVQDYEQYF.

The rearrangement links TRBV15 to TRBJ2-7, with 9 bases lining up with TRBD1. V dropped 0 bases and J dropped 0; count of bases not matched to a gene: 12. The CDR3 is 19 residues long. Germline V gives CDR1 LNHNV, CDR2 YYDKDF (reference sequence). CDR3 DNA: TGTGCCACCAGCAGAGATCCGAACACCGGACAGGGGTTCTCCTACGAGCAGTACTTC. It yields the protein CATSRDPNTGQGFSYEQYF.

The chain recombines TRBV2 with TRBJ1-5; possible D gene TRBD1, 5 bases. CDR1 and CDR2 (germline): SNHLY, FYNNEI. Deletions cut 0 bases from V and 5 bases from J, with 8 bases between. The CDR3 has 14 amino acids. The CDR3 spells CASSEAGQDQPQHF. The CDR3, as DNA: TGTGCCAGCAGTGAAGCGGGGCAGGATCAGCCCCAGCATTTT.

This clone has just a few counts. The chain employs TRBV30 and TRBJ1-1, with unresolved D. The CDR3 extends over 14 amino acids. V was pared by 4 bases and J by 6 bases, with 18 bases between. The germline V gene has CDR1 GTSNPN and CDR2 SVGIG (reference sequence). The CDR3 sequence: CAWKLDYEMSEAFF. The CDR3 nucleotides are TGTGCCTGGAAGTTGGATTATGAAATGTCTGAAGCTTTCTTT.

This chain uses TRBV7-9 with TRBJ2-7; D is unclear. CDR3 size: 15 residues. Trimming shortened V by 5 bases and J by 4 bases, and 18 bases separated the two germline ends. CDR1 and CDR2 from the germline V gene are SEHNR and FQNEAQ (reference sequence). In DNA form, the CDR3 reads TGTGCCAGCAGCCACGGCGCGGCGCCCTCTTACGAGCAGTACTTC. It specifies CASSHGAAPSYEQYF.

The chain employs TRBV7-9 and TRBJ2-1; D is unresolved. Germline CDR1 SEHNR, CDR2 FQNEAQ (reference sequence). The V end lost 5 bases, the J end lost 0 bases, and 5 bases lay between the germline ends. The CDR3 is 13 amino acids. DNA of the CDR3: TGTGCCAGCAGCCCTAGCTCCTACAATGAGCAGTTCTTC. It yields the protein CASSPSSYNEQFF.

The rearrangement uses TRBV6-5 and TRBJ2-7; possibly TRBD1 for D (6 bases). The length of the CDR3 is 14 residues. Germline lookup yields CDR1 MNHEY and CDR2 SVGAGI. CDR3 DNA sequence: TGTGCTTCCCATAGAGACAGGTTAACCTACGAGCAGTACTTC. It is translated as CASHRDRLTYEQYF.

For the CDR3, the DNA is TGCGCCAGCAGCTTGGAAGGACTAGCGGGAGACGGGGAGCTGTTTTTT. Translated, it gives CASSLEGLAGDGELFF. This chain uses TRBV5-1 with TRBJ2-2, with 13 bases aligning to TRBD2. Germline trimming cut 0 bases from V and 7 bases from J; bases unmatched to any gene: 3. This CDR3 has 16 residues. CDR1 is SGHRS and CDR2 is YFSETQ in the germline V gene.

The CDR3 sequence: CASSPKGQQETQYF. The DNA of the CDR3 is TGTGCCAGCTCACCAAAGGGACAGCAAGAGACCCAGTACTTC. The chain carries TRBV18 and TRBJ2-5, with TRBD1 matching over 7 bases. V dropped 2 bases and J dropped 2; count of bases not matched to a gene: 2. CDR1 is KGHSH and CDR2 is LQKENI in the germline V gene. This CDR3 is built from 14 residues. Full variable domain (missing parts from reference TRBV18 and TRBJ2-5): NAGVMQNPRHLVRRRGQEARLRCSPMKGHSHVYWYRQLPEEGLKFMVYLQKENIIDESGMPKERFSAEFPKEGPSILRIQQVVRGDSAAYFCASSPKGQQETQYFGPGTRLLVL.

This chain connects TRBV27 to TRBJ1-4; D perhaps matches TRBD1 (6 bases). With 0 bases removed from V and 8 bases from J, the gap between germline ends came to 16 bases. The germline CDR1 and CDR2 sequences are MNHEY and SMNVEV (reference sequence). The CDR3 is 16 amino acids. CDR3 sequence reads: CASSLSDRDQGEKLFF. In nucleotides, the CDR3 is TGTGCCAGCAGTTTATCTGATCGGGACCAGGGGGAAAAACTGTTTTTT.

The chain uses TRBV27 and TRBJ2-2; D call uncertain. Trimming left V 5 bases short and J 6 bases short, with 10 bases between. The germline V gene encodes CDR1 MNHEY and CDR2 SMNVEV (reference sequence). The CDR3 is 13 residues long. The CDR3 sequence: CASSPLYPGELFF. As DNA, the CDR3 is TGTGCCAGCAGTCCCCTGTACCCCGGGGAGCTGTTTTTT.

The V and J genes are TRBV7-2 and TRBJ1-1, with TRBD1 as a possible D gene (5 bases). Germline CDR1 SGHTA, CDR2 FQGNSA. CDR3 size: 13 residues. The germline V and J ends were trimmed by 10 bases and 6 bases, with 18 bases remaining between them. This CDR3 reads CATSWGQGAEAFF. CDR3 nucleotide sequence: TGTGCCACCTCCTGGGGCCAGGGCGCTGAAGCTTTCTTT. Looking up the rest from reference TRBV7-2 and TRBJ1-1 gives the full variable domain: GAGVSQSPSNKVTEKGKDVELRCDPISGHTALYWYRQSLGQGLEFLIYFQGNSAPDKSGLPSDRFSAERTGGSVSTLTIQRTQQEDSAVYLCATSWGQGAEAFFGQGTRLTVV.

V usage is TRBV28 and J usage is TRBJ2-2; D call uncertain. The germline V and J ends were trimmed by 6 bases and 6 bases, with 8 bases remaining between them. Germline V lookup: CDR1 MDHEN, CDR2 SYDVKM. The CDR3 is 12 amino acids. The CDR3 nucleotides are TGTGCCAGCAGCTTTAGTCCCGGGGAGCTGTTTTTT. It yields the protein CASSFSPGELFF.

CDR3 residues: CASSGAGTGGLEQYF. The CDR3, as DNA: TGTGCCAGCAGTGGTGCCGGGACAGGGGGCCTCGAGCAGTACTTC. J is TRBJ2-7 and V is TRBV6-1, with TRBD1 matching over 12 bases. J gave up 6 bases and V 4 bases, and 7 bases lay outside the gene matches. Germline values: CDR1 MNHNS, CDR2 SASEGT. The CDR3 has 15 amino acids.

The CDR3 DNA sequence: TGCAGCTTGATGAAACCGGGACTAGGTTTTGGGCATGAGCAGTTCTTC. This sequence encodes CSLMKPGLGFGHEQFF. The gene calls are TRBV29-1 and TRBJ2-1; 8 bases line up with TRBD2. J was trimmed by 8 bases and V by 8 bases; bases with no gene match: 20. Germline V lookup: CDR1 SQVTM, CDR2 ANQGSEA. The CDR3 consists of 16 residues.

CDR3 DNA: TGTGCCAGCAGCCTCCCGCAGGGGTTCGGGTCTGGAAACACCATATATTTT. Translated: CASSLPQGFGSGNTIYF. The rearrangement links TRBV28 to TRBJ1-3; tentatively, D is TRBD1 (6 bases). V lost 6 bases and J 1 base, leaving 19 bases between the germline ends. The V gene's germline CDR1 is MDHEN and CDR2 SYDVKM. The CDR3 runs to 17 residues.